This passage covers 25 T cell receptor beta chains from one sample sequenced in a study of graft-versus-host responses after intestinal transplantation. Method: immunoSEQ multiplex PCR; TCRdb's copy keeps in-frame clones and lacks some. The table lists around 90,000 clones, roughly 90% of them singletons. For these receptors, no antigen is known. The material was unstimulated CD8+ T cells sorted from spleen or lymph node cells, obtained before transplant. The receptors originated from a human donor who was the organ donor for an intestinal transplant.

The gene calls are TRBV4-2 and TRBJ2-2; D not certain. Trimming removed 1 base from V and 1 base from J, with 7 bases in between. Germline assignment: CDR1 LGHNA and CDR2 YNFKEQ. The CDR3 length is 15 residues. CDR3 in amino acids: CASSQALGNTGELFF. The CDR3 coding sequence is TGTGCCAGCAGCCAAGCCCTAGGGAACACCGGGGAGCTGTTTTTT.

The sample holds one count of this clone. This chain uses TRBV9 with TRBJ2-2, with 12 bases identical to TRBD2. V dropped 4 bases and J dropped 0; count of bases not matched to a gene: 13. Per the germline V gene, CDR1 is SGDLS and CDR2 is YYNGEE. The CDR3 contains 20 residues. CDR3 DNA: TGTGCCAGCAGCACAATGCTAGCGGGAGGGACGAAACCGAACACCGGGGAGCTGTTTTTT. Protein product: CASSTMLAGGTKPNTGELFF.

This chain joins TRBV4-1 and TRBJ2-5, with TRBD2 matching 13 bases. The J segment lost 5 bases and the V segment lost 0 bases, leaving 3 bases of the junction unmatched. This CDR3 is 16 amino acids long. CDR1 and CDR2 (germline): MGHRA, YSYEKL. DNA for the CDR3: TGCGCCAGCAGCCAAGATTCGACTAGCGGGGGGGAGACCCAGTACTTC. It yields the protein CASSQDSTSGGETQYF.

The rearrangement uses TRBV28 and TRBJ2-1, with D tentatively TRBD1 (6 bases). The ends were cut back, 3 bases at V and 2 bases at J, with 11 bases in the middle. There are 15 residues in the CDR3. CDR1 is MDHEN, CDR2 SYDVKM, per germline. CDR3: CASSLSRGTYNEQFF. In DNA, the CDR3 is TGTGCCAGCAGTTTGAGCAGGGGTACCTACAATGAGCAGTTCTTC.

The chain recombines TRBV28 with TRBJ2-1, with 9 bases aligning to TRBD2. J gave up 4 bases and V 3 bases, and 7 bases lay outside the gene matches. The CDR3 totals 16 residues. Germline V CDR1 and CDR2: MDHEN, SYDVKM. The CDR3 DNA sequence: TGTGCCAGCAGTTTGTTAGCGGGAGCTTCTTACAATGAGCAGTTCTTC. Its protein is CASSLLAGASYNEQFF.

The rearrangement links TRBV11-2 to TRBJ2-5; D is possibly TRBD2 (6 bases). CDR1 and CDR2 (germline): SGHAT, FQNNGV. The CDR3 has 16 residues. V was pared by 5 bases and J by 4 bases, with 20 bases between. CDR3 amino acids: CASSPVYGGPGETQYF. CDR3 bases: TGTGCCAGCAGCCCAGTTTACGGAGGGCCCGGAGAGACCCAGTACTTC.

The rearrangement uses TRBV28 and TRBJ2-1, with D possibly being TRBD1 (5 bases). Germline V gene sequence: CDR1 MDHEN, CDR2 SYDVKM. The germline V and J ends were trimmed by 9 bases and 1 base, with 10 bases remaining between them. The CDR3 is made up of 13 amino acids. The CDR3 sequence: CASTGQSYNEQFF. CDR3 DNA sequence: TGTGCCAGTACCGGACAATCCTACAATGAGCAGTTCTTC.

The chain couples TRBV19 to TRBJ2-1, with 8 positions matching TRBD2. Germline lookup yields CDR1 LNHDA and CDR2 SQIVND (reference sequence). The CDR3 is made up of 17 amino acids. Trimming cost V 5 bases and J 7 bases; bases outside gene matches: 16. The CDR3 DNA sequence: TGTGCCAGTAGTTCGGTGGAAGCGGGAGAGCTGGAGAATGAGCAGTTCTTC. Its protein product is CASSSVEAGELENEQFF.

The CDR3 bases are TGTGCCTGGAGGGGCGGGAGCTCCTACAATGAGCAGTTCTTC. The encoded protein is CAWRGGSSYNEQFF. The V call is TRBV30, the J call TRBJ2-1, with TRBD2 identical over 7 bases. CDR1 is GTSNPN and CDR2 is SVGIG in the germline V gene (reference sequence). The CDR3 covers 14 residues. Trimming took 3 bases from V and 0 from J; bases not matched to a gene: 2.

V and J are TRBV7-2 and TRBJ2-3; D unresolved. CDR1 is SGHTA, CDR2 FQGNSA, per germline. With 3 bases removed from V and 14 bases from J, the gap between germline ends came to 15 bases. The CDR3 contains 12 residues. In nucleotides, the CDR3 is TGTGCCAGCAGCTTTTATCTAATCTATCGGTATTTT. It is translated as CASSFYLIYRYF.

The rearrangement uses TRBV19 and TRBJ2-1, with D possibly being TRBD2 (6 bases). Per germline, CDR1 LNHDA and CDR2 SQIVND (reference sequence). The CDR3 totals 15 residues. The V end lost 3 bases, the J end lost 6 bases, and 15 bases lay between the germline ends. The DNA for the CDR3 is TGTGCCAGTAGTATTCGGGGGTCCCTATCCAATGAGCAGTTCTTC. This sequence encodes CASSIRGSLSNEQFF.

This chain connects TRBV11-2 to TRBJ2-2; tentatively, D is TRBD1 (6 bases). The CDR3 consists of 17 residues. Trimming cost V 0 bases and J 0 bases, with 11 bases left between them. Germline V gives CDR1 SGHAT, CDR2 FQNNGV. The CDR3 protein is CASSLDMGAPNTGELFF. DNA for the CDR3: TGTGCCAGCAGCTTAGATATGGGGGCCCCGAACACCGGGGAGCTGTTTTTT. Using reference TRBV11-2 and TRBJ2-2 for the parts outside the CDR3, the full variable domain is EAGVAQSPRYKIIEKRQSVAFWCNPISGHATLYWYQQILGQGPKLLIQFQNNGVVDDSQLPKDRFSAERLKGVDSTLKIQPAKLEDSAVYLCASSLDMGAPNTGELFFGEGSRLTVL.

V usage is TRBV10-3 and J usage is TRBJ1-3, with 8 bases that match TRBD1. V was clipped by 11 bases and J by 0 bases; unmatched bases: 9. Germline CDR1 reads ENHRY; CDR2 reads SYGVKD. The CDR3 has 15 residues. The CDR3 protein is CAVKLQGVSGNTIYF. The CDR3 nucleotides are TGTGCCGTAAAACTACAGGGGGTCTCTGGAAACACCATATATTTT.

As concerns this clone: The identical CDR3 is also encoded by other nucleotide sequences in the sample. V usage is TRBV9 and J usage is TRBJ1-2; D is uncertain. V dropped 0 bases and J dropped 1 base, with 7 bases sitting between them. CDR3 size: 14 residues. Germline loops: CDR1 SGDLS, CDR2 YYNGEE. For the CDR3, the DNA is TGTGCCAGCAGCGTAGTGGGCAGTAACTATGGCTACACCTTC. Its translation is CASSVVGSNYGYTF.

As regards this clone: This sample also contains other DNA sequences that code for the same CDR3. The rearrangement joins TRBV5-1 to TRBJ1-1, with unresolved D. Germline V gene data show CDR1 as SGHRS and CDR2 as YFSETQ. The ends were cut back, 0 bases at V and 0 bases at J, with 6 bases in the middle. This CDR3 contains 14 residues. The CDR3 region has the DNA TGCGCCAGCAGCTTGGGCCAGATGAACACTGAAGCTTTCTTT. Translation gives CASSLGQMNTEAFF.

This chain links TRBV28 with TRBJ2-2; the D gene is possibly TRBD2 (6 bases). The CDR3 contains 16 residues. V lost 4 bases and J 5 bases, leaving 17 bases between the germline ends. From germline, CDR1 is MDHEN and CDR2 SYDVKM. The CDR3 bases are TGTGCCAGCAGTTCGCTCCCCTTAGGGAGGACCGGGGAGCTGTTTTTT. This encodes CASSSLPLGRTGELFF.

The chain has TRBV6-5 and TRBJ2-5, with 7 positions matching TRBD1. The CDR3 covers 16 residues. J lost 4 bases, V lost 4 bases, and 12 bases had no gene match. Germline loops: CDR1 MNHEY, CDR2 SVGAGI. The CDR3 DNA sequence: TGTGCCAGCAGTTCCTCCTATACAGGGGTGCGAGAGACCCAGTACTTC. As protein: CASSSSYTGVRETQYF.

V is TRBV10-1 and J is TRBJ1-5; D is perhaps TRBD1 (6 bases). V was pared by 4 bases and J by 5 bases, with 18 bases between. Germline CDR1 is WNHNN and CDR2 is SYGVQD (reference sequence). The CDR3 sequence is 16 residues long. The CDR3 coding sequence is TGCGCCAGCAGTGGAAGAGCGTGGGACATCCATCAGCCCCAGCATTTT. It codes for CASSGRAWDIHQPQHF.

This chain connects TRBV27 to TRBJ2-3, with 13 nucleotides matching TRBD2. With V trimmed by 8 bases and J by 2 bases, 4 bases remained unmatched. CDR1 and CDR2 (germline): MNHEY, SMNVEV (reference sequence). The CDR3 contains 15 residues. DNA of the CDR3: TGTGCCAGCGGACTAGCGGGAGTTAACACAGATACGCAGTATTTT. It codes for CASGLAGVNTDTQYF.

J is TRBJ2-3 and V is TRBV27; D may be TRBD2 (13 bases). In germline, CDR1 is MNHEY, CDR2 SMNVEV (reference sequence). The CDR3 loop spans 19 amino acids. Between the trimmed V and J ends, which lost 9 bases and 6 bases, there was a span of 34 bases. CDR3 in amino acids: CAREGTGGGLAGALDTQYF. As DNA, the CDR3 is TGTGCCAGAGAGGGGACAGGGGGCGGACTAGCGGGAGCTCTGGATACGCAGTATTTT.

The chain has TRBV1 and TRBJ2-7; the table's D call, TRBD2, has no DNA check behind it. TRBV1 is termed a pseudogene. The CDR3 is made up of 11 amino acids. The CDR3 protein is CTSPSSYEQYF. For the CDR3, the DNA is TGCACCAGCCCTTCCTCCTACGAGCAGTACTTC.

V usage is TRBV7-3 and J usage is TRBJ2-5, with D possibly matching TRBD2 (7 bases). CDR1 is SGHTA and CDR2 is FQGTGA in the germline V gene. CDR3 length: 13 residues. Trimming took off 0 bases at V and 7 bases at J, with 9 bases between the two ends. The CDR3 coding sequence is TGTGCCAGCAGCTTAACGGGGGGGCGGACCCAGTACTTC. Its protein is CASSLTGGRTQYF.

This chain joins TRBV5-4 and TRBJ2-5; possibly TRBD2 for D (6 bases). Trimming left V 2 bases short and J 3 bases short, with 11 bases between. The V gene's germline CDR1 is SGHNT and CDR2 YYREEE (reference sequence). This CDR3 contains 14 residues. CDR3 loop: CASSFKWGEETQYF. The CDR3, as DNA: TGTGCCAGCAGCTTCAAGTGGGGGGAAGAGACCCAGTACTTC.

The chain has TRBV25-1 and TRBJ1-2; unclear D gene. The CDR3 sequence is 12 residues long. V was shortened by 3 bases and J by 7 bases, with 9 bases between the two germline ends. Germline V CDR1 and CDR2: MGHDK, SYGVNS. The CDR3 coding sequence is TGTGCCAGCAGTGATACCTTGGCTGGCTACACCTTC. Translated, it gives CASSDTLAGYTF.

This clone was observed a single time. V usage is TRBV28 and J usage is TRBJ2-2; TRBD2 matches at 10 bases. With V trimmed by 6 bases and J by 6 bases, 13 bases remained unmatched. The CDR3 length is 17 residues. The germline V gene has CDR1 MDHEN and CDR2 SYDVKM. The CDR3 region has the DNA TGTGCCAGCAGCTCCTGGACTAGCGGAGAGAATTCCGGGGAGCTGTTTTTT. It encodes CASSSWTSGENSGELFF.